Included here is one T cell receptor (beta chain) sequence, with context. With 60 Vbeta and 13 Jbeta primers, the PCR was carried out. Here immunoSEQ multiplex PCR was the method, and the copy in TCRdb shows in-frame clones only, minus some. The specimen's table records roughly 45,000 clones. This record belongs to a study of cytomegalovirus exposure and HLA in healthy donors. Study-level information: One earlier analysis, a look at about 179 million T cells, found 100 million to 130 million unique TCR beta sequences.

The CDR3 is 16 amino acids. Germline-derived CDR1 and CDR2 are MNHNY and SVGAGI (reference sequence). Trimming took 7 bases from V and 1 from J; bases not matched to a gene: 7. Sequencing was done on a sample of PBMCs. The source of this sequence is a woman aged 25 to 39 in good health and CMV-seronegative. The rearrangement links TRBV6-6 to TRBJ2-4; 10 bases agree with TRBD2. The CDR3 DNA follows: TGTGCCAGCATACGGACTAGCGGTTCGGCCAAAAACATTCAGTACTTC. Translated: CASIRTSGSAKNIQYF.